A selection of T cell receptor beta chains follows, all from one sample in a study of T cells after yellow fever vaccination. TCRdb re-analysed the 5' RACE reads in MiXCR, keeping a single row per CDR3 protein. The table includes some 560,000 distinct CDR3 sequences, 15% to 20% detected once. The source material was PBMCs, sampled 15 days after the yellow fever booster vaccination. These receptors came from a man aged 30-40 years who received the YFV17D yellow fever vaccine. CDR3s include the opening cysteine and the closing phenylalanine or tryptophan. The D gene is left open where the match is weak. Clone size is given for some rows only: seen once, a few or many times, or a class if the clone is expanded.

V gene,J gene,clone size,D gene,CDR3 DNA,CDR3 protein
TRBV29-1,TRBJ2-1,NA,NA,TGCAGCGTTGAACGGTACAATGAGCAGTTCTTC,CSVERYNEQFF
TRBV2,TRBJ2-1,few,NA,TGTGCCAGCAGTGAAAACCCGGAGGATGAGCAGTTCTTC,CASSENPEDEQFF
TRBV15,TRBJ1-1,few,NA,TGTGCCACCAGCAGGATGGATACTGAAGCTTTCTTT,CATSRMDTEAFF
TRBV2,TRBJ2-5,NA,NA,TGTGCCAGCAGTTCCCAAGGGGGGGATCAAGAGACCCAGTACTTC,CASSSQGGDQETQYF
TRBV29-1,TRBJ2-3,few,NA,TGCAGCCCCAAGGCCCGGGGGCGAGTCGAGAATACGCAGTATTTT,CSPKARGRVENTQYF
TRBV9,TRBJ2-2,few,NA,TGTGCCAGCAGCCGAGCGCTCGGGAACACCGGGGAGCTGTTTTTT,CASSRALGNTGELFF
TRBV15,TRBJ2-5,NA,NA,TGTGCCACCAGCAGATACAGGGATTCTGGGGAGACCCAGTACTTC,CATSRYRDSGETQYF
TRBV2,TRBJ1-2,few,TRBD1,TGTGCCAGCAGGGGGGACAGGGTGGGGGGCTACACCTTC,CASRGDRVGGYTF
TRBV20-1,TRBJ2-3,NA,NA,TGCAGTCCGAAGTTAAACAGGGCAGATACGCAGTATTTT,CSPKLNRADTQYF
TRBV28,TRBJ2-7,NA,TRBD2,TGTGCCAGCAGTTTATTAACTAGCGGGAAGCACCACGAGCAGTACTTC,CASSLLTSGKHHEQYF
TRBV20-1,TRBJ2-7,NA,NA,TGCAGTGCTAGAAGGGGGACCTCCTACGAGCAGTACTTC,CSARRGTSYEQYF
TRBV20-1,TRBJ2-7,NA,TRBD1,TGCAGTGCTTCAAGCCCGGGACAGGGTTACGAGCAGTACTTC,CSASSPGQGYEQYF
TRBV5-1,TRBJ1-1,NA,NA,TGCGCCAGCAGCTTGGAGGGGGTAAAGGGGGGAATGAACACTGAAGCTTTCTTT,CASSLEGVKGGMNTEAFF
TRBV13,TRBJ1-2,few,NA,TGTGCCAGCAGCCCCAGGAGACGTGGCTATGGCTACACCTTC,CASSPRRRGYGYTF
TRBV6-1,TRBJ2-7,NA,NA,TGTGCCAGCAGTGAAAGGCGTACGGCTAGCATGAACGAGCAGTACTTC,CASSERRTASMNEQYF
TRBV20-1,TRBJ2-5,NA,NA,TGCAGTGCTAGAACCCGGGACGATTGGCAAGAGACCCAGTACTTC,CSARTRDDWQETQYF
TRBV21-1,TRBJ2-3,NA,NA,TGTGCCAGCAGCAAAGGGGACAGGGGTTCCTCTAGCACAGATACGCAGTATTTT,CASSKGDRGSSSTDTQYF
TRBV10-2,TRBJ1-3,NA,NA,TGCGCCAGCAGTGAGTCAAACGTCTACTCTGGAAACACCATATATTTT,CASSESNVYSGNTIYF
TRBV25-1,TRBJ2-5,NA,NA,TGTGCCAGCAGTGACAGGGTAGAGACCCAGTACTTC,CASSDRVETQYF
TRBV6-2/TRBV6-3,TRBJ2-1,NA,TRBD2,TGTGCCAGCAGTCGCCCCTACCGGCAGGGGGTTTCTAGCGGGAGGTTCTTC,CASSRPYRQGVSSGRFF
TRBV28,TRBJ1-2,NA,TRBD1,TGTGCCAGCAGTCTCGCCCCAGGGGGCGGGAAAGATGGCTACACCTTC,CASSLAPGGGKDGYTF
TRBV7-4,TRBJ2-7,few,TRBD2,TGTGCCAGCACCCAAGCACGACTAGCGGGAGAGTACGAGCAGTACTTC,CASTQARLAGEYEQYF
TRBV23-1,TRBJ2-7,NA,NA,TGCGCCAGCAGTCTTCAACACCGCCTAGGGGAGGAGCAGTACTTC,CASSLQHRLGEEQYF
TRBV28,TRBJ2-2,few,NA,TGTGCCAGCAGTGCTAATGTCGGGGAGCTGTTTTTT,CASSANVGELFF
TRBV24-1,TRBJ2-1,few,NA,TGTGCCACCAGTGCAAGGGAAAGTTGGTATGAGCAGTTCTTC,CATSARESWYEQFF
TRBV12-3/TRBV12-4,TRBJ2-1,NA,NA,TGTGCCAGCAGCTCCCACCGGACTCCGGGCAATGAGCAGTTCTTC,CASSSHRTPGNEQFF
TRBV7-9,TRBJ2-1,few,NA,TGTGCCAGCAGCTTAGAACGGGGGGCTCACAATGAGCAGTTCTTC,CASSLERGAHNEQFF
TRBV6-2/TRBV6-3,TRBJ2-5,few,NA,TGTGCCAGCAGTTACCCTGATAAGGGTAAGACCCAGTACTTC,CASSYPDKGKTQYF
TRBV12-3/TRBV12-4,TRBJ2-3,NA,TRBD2,TGTGCCAGCAGTTCCTCGGGGACTAGCATTTTCACAGATACGCAGTATTTT,CASSSSGTSIFTDTQYF
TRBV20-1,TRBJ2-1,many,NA,TGCAGTGCTCGCGACGGTGGTAATGAGCAGTTCTTC,CSARDGGNEQFF
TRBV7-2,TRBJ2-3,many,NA,TGTGCCAGCAGCGTCCCAAACACAGATACGCAGTATTTT,CASSVPNTDTQYF